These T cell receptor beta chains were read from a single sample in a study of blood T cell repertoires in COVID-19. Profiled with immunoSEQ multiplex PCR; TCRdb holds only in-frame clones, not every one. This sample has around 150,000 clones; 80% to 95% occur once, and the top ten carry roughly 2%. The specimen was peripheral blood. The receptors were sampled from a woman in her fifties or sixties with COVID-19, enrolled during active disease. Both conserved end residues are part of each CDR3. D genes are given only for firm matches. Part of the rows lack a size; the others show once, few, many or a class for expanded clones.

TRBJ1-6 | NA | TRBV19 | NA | CASSQYNSPLHF | TGTGCCAGTTCACAGTATAATTCACCCCTCCACTTT
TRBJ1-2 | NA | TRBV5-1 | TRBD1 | CASSLQGVLYGYTF | TGCGCCAGCAGCTTACAGGGGGTCCTCTATGGCTACACCTTC
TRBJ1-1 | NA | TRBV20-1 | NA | CSASVRRNTEAFF | TGCAGTGCTAGTGTTAGGAGGAACACTGAAGCTTTCTTT
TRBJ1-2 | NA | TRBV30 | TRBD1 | CAWRLGQNYGYTF | TGTGCCTGGAGATTGGGACAGAACTATGGCTACACCTTC
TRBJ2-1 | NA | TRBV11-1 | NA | CASSLANQRTYNEQFF | TGTGCCAGCAGCTTAGCGAACCAGCGGACGTACAATGAGCAGTTCTTC
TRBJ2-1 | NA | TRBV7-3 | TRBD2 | CASSGLAGGQRNEQFF | TGTGCCAGCAGCGGACTAGCGGGGGGGCAAAGGAATGAGCAGTTCTTC
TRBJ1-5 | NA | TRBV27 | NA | CASSLSLQGQPQHF | TGTGCCAGCAGTTTATCCCTCCAGGGTCAGCCCCAGCATTTT
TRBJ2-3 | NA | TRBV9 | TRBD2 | CASSGLGLAGAGTDTQYF | TGTGCCAGCAGCGGCCTCGGACTAGCGGGGGCGGGTACAGATACGCAGTATTTT
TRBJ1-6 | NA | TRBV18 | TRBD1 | CASSRNTGEASNSPLHF | TGTGCCAGCTCACGTAATACAGGGGAAGCCTCGAATTCACCCCTCCACTTT
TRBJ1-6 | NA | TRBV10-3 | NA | CATRPGGEDSPLHF | TGTGCCACCCGGCCCGGGGGAGAAGATTCACCCCTCCACTTT
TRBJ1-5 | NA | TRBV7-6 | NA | CASSLDGTGANQPQHF | TGTGCCAGCAGCTTAGACGGTACGGGAGCTAATCAGCCCCAGCATTTT
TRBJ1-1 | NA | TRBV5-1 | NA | CASSFTGRTEAFF | TGCGCCAGCAGCTTTACAGGGCGCACTGAAGCTTTCTTT
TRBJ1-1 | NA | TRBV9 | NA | CASSVLSVATEAFF | TGTGCCAGCAGCGTACTGAGCGTGGCCACTGAAGCTTTCTTT
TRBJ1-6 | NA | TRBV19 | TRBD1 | CASRGDSYNSPLHF | TGTGCCAGTAGGGGGGACAGTTATAATTCACCCCTCCACTTT
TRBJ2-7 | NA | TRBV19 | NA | CASSMGAYEQYF | TGTGCCAGTAGTATGGGAGCTTACGAGCAGTACTTC
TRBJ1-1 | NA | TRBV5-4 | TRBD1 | CASRRQGNTEAFF | TGTGCCAGCAGGCGACAGGGGAACACTGAAGCTTTCTTT
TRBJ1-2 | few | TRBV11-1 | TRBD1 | CASSRGQTNYGYTF | TGTGCCAGCAGCCGGGGACAGACTAACTATGGCTACACCTTC
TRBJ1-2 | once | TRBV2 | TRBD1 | CASSPDRAGGYTF | TGTGCCAGCAGTCCGGACAGGGCGGGGGGCTACACCTTC
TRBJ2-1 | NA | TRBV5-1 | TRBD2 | CASSSGLAGPYNEQFF | TGCGCCAGCAGCTCCGGACTAGCGGGGCCCTACAATGAGCAGTTCTTC
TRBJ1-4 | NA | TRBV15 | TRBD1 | CATSRGVGTGGKTNEKLFF | TGTGCCACCAGCCGTGGGGTCGGAACAGGGGGCAAGACTAATGAAAAACTGTTTTTT
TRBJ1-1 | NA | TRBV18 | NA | CASSLIPGHETGAFF | TGTGCCAGCTCACTTATCCCGGGACACGAAACCGGAGCTTTCTTT
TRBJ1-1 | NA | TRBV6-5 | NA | CASSDSWLTEAFF | TGTGCCAGCAGCGACTCCTGGTTGACTGAAGCTTTCTTT
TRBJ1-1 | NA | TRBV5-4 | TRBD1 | CASSQILRTGPTEAFF | TGTGCCAGCAGCCAGATTCTAAGGACAGGGCCCACTGAAGCTTTCTTT
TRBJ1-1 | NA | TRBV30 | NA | CAFNQGPGTEAFF | TGTGCCTTCAATCAGGGGCCAGGGACTGAAGCTTTCTTT
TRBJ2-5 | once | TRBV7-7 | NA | CASSWSRERAQYF | TGTGCTAGCAGCTGGAGCAGGGAAAGGGCCCAGTACTTC
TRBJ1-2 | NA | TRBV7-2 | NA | CASSSSVGSVYGYTF | TGTGCCAGCAGCTCCTCTGTTGGCAGCGTCTATGGCTACACCTTC
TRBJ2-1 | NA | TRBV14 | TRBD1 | CASSQDRYNEQFF | TGTGCCAGCAGCCAGGACAGGTACAATGAGCAGTTCTTC
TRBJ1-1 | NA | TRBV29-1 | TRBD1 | CSVVQGRGTEAFF | TGCAGCGTGGTACAGGGGAGAGGGACTGAAGCTTTCTTT
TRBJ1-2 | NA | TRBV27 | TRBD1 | CASSLWGTGNGYTF | TGTGCCAGCAGTTTGTGGGGGACAGGGAATGGCTACACCTTC
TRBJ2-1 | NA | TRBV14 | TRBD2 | CASSQVSAGGFPNEQFF | TGTGCCAGCAGCCAAGTTTCGGCGGGGGGGTTTCCCAATGAGCAGTTCTTC
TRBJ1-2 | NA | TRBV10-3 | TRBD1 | CAISESGGQGQGYTF | TGTGCCATCAGTGAGTCAGGTGGACAGGGGCAGGGCTACACCTTC
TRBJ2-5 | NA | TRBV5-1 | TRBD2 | CASSLTGGAGTQYF | TGCGCCAGCAGCTTAACGGGGGGTGCTGGGACCCAGTACTTC
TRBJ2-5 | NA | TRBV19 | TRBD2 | CASGGGLETQYF | TGTGCCAGTGGCGGGGGGTTAGAGACCCAGTACTTC
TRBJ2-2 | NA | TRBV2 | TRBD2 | CASSRTSLGVDNTGELFF | TGTGCCAGCAGTCGGACTAGCCTTGGTGTCGATAACACCGGGGAGCTGTTTTTT
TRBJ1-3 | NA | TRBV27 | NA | CASSPPSREFSGNTIYF | TGTGCCAGCAGTCCCCCTTCAAGGGAGTTTTCTGGAAACACCATATATTTT
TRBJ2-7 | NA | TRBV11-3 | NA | CASSLGRGVSHEQYF | TGTGCCAGCAGCTTAGGCCGGGGAGTCAGCCACGAGCAGTACTTC
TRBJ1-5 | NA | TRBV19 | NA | CASTPQRADQPQHF | TGTGCCAGTACCCCCCAGAGGGCCGATCAGCCCCAGCATTTT
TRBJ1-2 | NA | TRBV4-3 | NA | CASSQDSWGVNYGYTF | TGCGCCAGCAGCCAAGATTCTTGGGGGGTGAACTATGGCTACACCTTC
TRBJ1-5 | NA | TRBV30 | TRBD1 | CAWGLGRGNQPQHF | TGTGCCTGGGGATTGGGCAGGGGGAATCAGCCCCAGCATTTT
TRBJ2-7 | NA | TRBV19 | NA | CASSMFHNSYEQYF | TGTGCCAGTAGTATGTTTCACAACTCCTACGAGCAGTACTTC
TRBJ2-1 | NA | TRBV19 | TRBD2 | CASSIAGTSLSEQFF | TGTGCCAGTAGTATAGCCGGGACTAGCCTCAGTGAGCAGTTCTTC
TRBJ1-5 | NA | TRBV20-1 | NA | CSASVGGNQPQHF | TGCAGTGCTAGTGTCGGGGGCAATCAGCCCCAGCATTTT
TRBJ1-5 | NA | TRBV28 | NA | CASSRELRQPQHF | TGTGCCAGCAGCCGAGAACTCCGCCAGCCCCAGCATTTT
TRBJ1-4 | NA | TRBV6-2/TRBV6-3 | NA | CASSYLGGKLFF | TGTGCCAGCAGTTACCTAGGCGGAAAACTGTTTTTT
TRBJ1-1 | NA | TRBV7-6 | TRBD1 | CASSSPGQGGLNTEAFF | TGTGCCAGCAGCTCCCCCGGACAGGGGGGATTAAACACTGAAGCTTTCTTT
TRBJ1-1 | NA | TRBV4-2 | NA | CASSFDRGRTEAFF | TGTGCCAGCAGCTTCGATCGGGGTCGCACTGAAGCTTTCTTT
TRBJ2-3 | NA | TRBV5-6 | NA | CASSLSGSTDTQYF | TGTGCCAGCAGCTTGTCCGGGAGCACAGATACGCAGTATTTT
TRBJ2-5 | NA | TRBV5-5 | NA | CASSLFRDQETQYF | TGTGCCAGCAGCTTGTTCAGGGACCAAGAGACCCAGTACTTC
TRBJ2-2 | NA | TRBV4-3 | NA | CASSQAGRTGELFF | TGCGCCAGCAGCCAAGCCGGTCGTACCGGGGAGCTGTTTTTT
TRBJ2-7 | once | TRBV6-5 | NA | CASSYSGGTYEQYF | TGTGCCAGCAGTTACTCGGGAGGAACCTACGAGCAGTACTTC
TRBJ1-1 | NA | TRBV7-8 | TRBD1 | CASSLVNRGREAFF | TGTGCCAGCAGCTTAGTGAACAGGGGAAGGGAAGCTTTCTTT
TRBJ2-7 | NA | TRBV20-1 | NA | CSAREGGKQYF | TGCAGTGCTAGAGAGGGGGGTAAGCAGTACTTC
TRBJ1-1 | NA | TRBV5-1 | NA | CASSPTPGSTEAFF | TGCGCCAGCAGCCCCACTCCAGGAAGCACTGAAGCTTTCTTT
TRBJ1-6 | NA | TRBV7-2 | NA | CASSAAGYNSPLHF | TGTGCCAGCAGCGCGGCGGGTTATAATTCACCCCTCCACTTT
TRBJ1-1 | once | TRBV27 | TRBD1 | CASRTRQGTWSAFF | TGTGCCAGCAGAACCCGACAGGGGACCTGGTCCGCTTTCTTT
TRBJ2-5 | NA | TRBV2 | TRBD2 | CASSGTSGGQETQYF | TGTGCCAGCAGTGGGACTAGCGGGGGCCAAGAGACCCAGTACTTC
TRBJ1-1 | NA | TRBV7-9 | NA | CASSEVRGRTEAFF | TGTGCCAGCAGCGAAGTAAGGGGAAGAACTGAAGCTTTCTTT
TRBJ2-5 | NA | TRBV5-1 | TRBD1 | CASSFQPGTGVQETQYF | TGCGCCAGCAGCTTTCAACCCGGGACAGGGGTGCAAGAGACCCAGTACTTC
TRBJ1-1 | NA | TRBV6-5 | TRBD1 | CASRTGQNTEAFF | TGTGCCAGTCGGACAGGGCAGAACACTGAAGCTTTCTTT